This paragraph covers one T cell receptor beta chain sequence. This CDR3 comprises 17 residues. Looked up from germline, CDR1 is MDHEN and CDR2 is SYDVKM. Trimming took 3 bases from V and 0 from J; bases not matched to a gene: 5. This sample was included in a study of T cell changes during pregnancy in multiple sclerosis. This table comes from immunoSEQ multiplex PCR, and its TCRdb copy is limited to in-frame clones, with some not included. The data contain under 100,000 clones, roughly 93% of them singletons. The V gene is TRBV28, the J gene TRBJ2-4; 10 bases line up with TRBD1. The sequencing here drew on peripheral blood, taken in the third trimester of pregnancy. This sequence was found in a female donor with multiple sclerosis, enrolled in a pregnancy study. CDR3 amino acids: CASSLEGQGLAKNIQYF. CDR3 sequence (DNA): TGTGCCAGCAGTTTGGAGGGACAGGGGCTAGCCAAAAACATTCAGTACTTC. Complete variable domain (other parts from reference TRBV28 and TRBJ2-4): DVKVTQSSRYLVKRTGEKVFLECVQDMDHENMFWYRQDPGLGLRLIYFSYDVKMKEKGDIPEGYSVSREKKERFSLILESASTNQTSMYLCASSLEGQGLAKNIQYFGAGTRLSVL.